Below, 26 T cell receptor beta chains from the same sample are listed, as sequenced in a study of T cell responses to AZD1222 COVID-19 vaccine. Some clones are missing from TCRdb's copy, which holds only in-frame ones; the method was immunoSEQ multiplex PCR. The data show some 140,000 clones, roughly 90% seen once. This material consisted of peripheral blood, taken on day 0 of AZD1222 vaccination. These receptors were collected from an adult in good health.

CDR3 amino acids: CAWGTGQRALHF. The CDR3 DNA reads as TGTGCCTGGGGGACAGGTCAAAGGGCCCTCCACTTT. The rearrangement joins TRBV30 to TRBJ1-6; 8 bases are shared with TRBD1. The CDR3 runs to 12 residues. The V segment lost 5 bases and the J segment 14 bases; nucleotides outside the gene matches: 8. The germline gives CDR1 GTSNPN, CDR2 SVGIG (reference sequence).

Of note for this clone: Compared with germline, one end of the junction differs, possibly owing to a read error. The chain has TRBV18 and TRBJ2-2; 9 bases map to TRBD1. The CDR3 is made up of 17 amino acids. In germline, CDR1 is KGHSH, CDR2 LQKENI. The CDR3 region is CASSPPQGQGNTGELLF. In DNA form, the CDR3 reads TGTGCCAGCTCACCACCGCAGGGACAGGGTAACACCGGGGAGCTGCTTTTT.

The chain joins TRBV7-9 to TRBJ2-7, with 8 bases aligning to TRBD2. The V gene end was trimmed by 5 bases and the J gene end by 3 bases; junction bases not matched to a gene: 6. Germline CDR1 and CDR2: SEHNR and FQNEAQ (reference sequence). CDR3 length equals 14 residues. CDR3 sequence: CASSEPGLDYEQYF. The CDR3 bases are TGTGCCAGCAGCGAACCGGGACTAGACTACGAGCAGTACTTC.

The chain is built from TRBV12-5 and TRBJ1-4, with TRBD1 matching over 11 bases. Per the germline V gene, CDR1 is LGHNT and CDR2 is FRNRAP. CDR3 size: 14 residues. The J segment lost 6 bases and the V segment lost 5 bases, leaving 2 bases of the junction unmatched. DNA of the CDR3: TGTGCTAGTGGTATGGACAGGGGGCATGAAAAACTGTTTTTT. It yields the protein CASGMDRGHEKLFF.

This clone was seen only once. The CDR3, as DNA: TGTGCCAGCAGCTTGGCGGGAGTGCTGAATGAGCAGTTCTTC. Translated, it gives CASSLAGVLNEQFF. The chain is built from TRBV11-2 and TRBJ2-1, with 7 bases fitting TRBD2. With 3 bases clipped from V and 7 bases from J, the junction kept 6 bases outside the gene matches. The CDR3 runs 14 residues. Looked up from germline, CDR1 is SGHAT and CDR2 is FQNNGV. The full variable domain, completed using reference TRBV11-2 and TRBJ2-1, is EAGVAQSPRYKIIEKRQSVAFWCNPISGHATLYWYQQILGQGPKLLIQFQNNGVVDDSQLPKDRFSAERLKGVDSTLKIQPAKLEDSAVYLCASSLAGVLNEQFFGPGTRLTVL.

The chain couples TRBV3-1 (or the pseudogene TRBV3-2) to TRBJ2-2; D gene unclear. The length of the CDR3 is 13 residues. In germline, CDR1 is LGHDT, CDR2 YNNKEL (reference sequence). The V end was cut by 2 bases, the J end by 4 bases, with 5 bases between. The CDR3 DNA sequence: TGTGCCAGCAGCCAAATACCCACCGGGGAGCTGTTTTTT. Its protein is CASSQIPTGELFF.

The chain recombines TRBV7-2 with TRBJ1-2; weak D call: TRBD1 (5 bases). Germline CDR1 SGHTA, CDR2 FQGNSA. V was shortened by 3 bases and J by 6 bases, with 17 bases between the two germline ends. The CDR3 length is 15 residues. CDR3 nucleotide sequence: TGTGCCAGCAGCTTTAGGGCAGGGAGGGACCATGGCTACACCTTC. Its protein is CASSFRAGRDHGYTF.

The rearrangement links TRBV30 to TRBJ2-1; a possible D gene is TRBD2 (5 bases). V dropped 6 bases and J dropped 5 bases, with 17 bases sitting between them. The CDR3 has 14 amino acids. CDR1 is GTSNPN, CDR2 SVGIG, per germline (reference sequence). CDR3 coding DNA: TGTGCCTGTTTCGGGGTCAGCCAAGACAATGAGCAGTTCTTC. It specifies CACFGVSQDNEQFF.

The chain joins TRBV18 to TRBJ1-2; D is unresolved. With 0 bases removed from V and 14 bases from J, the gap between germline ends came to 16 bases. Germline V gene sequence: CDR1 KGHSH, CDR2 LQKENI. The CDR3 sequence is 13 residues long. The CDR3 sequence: CASSPPWAAKGTF. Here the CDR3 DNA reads TGTGCCAGCTCACCACCGTGGGCAGCCAAGGGAACCTTC.

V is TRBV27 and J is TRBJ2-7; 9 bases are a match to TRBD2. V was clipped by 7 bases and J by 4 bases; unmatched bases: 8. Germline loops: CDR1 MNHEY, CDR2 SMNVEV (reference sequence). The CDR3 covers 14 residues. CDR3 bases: TGTGCCAGCATAGACCTAGCGGGAAGATACGAGCAGTACTTC. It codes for CASIDLAGRYEQYF.

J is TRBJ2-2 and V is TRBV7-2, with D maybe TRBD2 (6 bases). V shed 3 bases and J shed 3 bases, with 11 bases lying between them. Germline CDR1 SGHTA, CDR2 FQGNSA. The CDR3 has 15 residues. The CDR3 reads CASSFGGVDTGELFF. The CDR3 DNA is TGTGCCAGCAGCTTCGGGGGAGTAGACACCGGGGAGCTGTTTTTT. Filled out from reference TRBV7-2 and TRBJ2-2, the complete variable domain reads GAGVSQSPSNKVTEKGKDVELRCDPISGHTALYWYRQSLGQGLEFLIYFQGNSAPDKSGLPSDRFSAERTGGSVSTLTIQRTQQEDSAVYLCASSFGGVDTGELFFGEGSRLTVL.

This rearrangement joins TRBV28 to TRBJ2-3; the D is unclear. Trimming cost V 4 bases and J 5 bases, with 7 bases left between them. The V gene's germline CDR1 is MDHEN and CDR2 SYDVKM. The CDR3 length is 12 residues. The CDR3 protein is CASSSPVDTQYF. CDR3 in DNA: TGTGCCAGCAGTTCCCCGGTAGATACGCAGTATTTT.

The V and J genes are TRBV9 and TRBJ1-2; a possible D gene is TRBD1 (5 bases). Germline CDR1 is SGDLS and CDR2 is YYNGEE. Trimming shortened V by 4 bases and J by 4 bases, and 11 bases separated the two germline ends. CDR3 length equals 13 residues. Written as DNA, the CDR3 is TGTGCCAGCAGCTCGGAGGGGTTCTATGGCTACACCTTC. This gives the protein CASSSEGFYGYTF. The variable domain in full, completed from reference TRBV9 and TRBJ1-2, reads DSGVTQTPKHLITATGQRVTLRCSPRSGDLSVYWYQQSLDQGLQFLIQYYNGEERAKGNILERFSAQQFPDLHSELNLSSLELGDSALYFCASSSEGFYGYTFGSGTRLTVV.

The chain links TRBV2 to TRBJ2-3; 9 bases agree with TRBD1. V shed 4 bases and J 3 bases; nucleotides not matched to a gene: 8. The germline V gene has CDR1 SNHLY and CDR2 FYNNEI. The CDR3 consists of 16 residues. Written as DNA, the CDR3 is TGTGCCAGCAGTGGACAGGGGGGTTTTGGAACAGATACGCAGTATTTT. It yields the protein CASSGQGGFGTDTQYF.

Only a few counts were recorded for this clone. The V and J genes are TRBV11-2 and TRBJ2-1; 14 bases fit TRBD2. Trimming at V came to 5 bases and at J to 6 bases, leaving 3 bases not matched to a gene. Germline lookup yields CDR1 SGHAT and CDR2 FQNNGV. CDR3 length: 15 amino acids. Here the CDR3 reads CASSQGLAGANEQFF. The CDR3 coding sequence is TGTGCCAGCAGCCAGGGACTAGCGGGAGCCAATGAGCAGTTCTTC.

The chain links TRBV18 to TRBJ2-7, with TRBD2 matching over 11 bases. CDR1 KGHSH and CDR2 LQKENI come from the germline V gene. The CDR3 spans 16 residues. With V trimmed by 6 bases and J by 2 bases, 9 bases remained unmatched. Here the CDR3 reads CASSRGTSGITYEQYF. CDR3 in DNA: TGTGCCAGCTCCCGGGGGACTAGCGGAATTACCTACGAGCAGTACTTC. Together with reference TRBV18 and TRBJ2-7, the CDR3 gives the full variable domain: NAGVMQNPRHLVRRRGQEARLRCSPMKGHSHVYWYRQLPEEGLKFMVYLQKENIIDESGMPKERFSAEFPKEGPSILRIQQVVRGDSAAYFCASSRGTSGITYEQYFGPGTRLTVT.

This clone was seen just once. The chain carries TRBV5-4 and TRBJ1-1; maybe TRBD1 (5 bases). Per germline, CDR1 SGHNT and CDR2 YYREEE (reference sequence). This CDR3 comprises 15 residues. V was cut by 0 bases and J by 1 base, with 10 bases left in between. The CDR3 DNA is TGTGCCAGCAGCTTGGTGAGGGGAGGGAACACTGAAGCTTTCTTT. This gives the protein CASSLVRGGNTEAFF.

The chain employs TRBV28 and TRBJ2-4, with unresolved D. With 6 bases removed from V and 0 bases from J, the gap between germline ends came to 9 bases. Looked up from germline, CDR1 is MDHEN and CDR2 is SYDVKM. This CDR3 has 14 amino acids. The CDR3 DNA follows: TGTGCCAGCAGGTCGGAGCTAGCCAAAAACATTCAGTACTTC. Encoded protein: CASRSELAKNIQYF.

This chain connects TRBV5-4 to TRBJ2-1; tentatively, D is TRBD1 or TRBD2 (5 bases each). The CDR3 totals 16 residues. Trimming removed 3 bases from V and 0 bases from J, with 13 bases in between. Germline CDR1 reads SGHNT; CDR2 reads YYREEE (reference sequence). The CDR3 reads CASSSWDQGSYNEQFF. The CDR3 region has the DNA TGTGCCAGCAGCTCGTGGGACCAAGGCTCCTACAATGAGCAGTTCTTC.

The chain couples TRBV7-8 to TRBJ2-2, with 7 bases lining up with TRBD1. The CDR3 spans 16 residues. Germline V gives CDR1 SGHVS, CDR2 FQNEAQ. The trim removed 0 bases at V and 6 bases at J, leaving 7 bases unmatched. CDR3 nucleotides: TGTGCCAGCAGCTTAGCACTACAGGGGTTGGCCGGGGAGCTGTTTTTT. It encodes CASSLALQGLAGELFF.

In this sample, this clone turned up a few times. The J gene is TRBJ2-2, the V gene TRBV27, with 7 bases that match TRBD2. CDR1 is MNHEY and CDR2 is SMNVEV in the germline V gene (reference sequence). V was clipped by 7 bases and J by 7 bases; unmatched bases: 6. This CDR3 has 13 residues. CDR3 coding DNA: TGTGCCAGCACCGGGGAGGGCCGCGGGGAGCTGTTTTTT. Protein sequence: CASTGEGRGELFF.

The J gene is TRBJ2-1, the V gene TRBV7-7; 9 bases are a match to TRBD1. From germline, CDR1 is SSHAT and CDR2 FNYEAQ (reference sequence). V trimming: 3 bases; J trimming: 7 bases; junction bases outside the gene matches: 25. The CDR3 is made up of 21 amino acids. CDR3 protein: CASSFEPPGWRRQGVWNEQFF. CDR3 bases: TGTGCCAGCAGCTTTGAGCCCCCCGGGTGGAGACGACAGGGGGTCTGGAATGAGCAGTTCTTC.

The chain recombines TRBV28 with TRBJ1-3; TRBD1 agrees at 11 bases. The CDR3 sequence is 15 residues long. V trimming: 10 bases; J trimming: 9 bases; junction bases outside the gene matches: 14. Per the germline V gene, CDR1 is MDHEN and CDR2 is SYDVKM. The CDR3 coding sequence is TGTGCCACACTTTCGGGACAGGGGGGCGGAGGCACCATATATTTT. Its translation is CATLSGQGGGGTIYF.

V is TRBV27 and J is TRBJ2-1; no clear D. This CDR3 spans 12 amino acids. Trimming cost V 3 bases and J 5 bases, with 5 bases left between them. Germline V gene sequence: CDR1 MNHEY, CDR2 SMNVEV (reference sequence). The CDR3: CASSLKNNEQFF. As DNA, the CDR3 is TGTGCCAGCAGTTTGAAAAACAATGAGCAGTTCTTC.

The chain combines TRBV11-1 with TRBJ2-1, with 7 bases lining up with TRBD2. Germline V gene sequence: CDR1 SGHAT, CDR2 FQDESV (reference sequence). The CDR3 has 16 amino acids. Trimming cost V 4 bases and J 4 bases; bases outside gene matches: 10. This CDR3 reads CASSSWTREIYNEQFF. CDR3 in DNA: TGTGCCAGCAGCTCCTGGACTAGAGAGATTTACAATGAGCAGTTCTTC.

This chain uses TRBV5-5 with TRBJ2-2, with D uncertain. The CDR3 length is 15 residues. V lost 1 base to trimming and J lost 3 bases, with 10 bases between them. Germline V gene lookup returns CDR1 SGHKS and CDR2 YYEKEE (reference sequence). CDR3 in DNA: TGTGCCAGCAGCTTGAGGGTCCGGGACACCGGGGAGCTGTTTTTT. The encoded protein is CASSLRVRDTGELFF.